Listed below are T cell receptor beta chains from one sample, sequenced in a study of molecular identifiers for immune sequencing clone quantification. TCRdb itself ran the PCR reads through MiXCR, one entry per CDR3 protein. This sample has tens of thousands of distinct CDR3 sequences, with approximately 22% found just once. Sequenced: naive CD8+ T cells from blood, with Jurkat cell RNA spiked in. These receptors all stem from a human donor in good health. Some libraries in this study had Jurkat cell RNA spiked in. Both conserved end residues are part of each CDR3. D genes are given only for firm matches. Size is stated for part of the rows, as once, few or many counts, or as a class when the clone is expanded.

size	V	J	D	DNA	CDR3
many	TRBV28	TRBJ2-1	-	TGTGCCAGCAGTCTACCAGGGCCAATCTCCTACAATGAGCAGTTCTTC	CASSLPGPISYNEQFF
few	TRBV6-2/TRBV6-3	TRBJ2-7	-	TGTGCCAGCAGTTACCTGTACAGGACGGACACCTACGAGCAGTACTTC	CASSYLYRTDTYEQYF
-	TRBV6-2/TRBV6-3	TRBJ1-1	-	TGTGCCAGCACTTGGGTACTGAACACTGAAGCTTTCTTT	CASTWVLNTEAFF
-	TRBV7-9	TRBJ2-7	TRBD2	TGTGCCAGCAGCGGCGGGGGAACCTACGAGCAGTACTTC	CASSGGGTYEQYF
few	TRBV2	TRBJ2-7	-	TGTGCCAGCAGTGGTCAGCGTATCTCCTACGAGCAGTACTTC	CASSGQRISYEQYF
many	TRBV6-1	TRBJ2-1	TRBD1	TGTGCCAGCGCCCCACAGGGGATTTCCTACAATGAGCAGTTCTTC	CASAPQGISYNEQFF
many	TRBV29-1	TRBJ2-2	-	TGCAGCGTTTTTAGGGCCAACACCGGGGAGCTGTTTTTT	CSVFRANTGELFF
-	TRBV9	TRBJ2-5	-	TGTGCCAGCAGCCTCGGGGGAGGTTACCAAGAGACCCAGTACTTC	CASSLGGGYQETQYF
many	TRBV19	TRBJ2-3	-	TGTGCCAGTAGGCAGACAGAGGGTAACGCAGATACGCAGTATTTT	CASRQTEGNADTQYF
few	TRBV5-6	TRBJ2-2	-	TGTGCCAGCAGCTTGGCCTGGAGGGTAAGCGACGGGGAGCTGTTTTTT	CASSLAWRVSDGELFF
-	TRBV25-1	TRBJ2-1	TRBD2	TGTGCCAGCAGCACTAGCGGGAGCGATGAGCAGTTCTTC	CASSTSGSDEQFF
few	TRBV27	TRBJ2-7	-	TGTGCCAGCAGTCATACCTCCGGGACATTACCGTACGAGCAGTACTTC	CASSHTSGTLPYEQYF
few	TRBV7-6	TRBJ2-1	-	TGTGCCGGGAGGGGTGGGACATACCACTACAATGAGCAGTTCTTC	CAGRGGTYHYNEQFF
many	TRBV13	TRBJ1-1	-	TGTGCCAGCAGCTTTGTAGGAAACACTGAAGCTTTCTTT	CASSFVGNTEAFF
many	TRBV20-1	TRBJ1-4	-	TGCAGTGCTAGAGATGCACAGGGCACTAATGAAAAACTGTTTTTT	CSARDAQGTNEKLFF
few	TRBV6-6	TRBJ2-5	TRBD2	TGTGCCAGCAGCCCTCTAGCGGGAGGTCCGGGGGAGACCCAGTACTTC	CASSPLAGGPGETQYF
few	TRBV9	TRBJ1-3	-	TGTGCCAGCAGCGGAAACTCTGGAAACACCATATATTTT	CASSGNSGNTIYF
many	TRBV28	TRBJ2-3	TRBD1	TGTGCCAGCAGGGGGACAGGGAGCAGCGCAGATACGCAGTATTTT	CASRGTGSSADTQYF
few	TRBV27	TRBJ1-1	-	TGTGCCAGCAGCCTCCTGGGGGAGTACACTGAAGCTTTCTTT	CASSLLGEYTEAFF
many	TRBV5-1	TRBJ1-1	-	TGCGCCAGCAGCCAGGGACATAAGAACACTGAAGCTTTCTTT	CASSQGHKNTEAFF
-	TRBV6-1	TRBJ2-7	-	TGTGCCAGCACCTGGACCGGGGCCTACGAGCAGTACTTC	CASTWTGAYEQYF
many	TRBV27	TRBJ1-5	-	TGTGCCAGCAGTTTACGGGGGGCAGGTCAGCCCCAGCATTTT	CASSLRGAGQPQHF
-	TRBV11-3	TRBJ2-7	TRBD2	TGTGCCAGCAGCCCGCGACTAGCGGGAGGGAATGAGCAGTACTTC	CASSPRLAGGNEQYF
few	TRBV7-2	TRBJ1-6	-	TGTGCCAGCGGGTGGGCAGGGTCAAATTCACCCCTCCACTTT	CASGWAGSNSPLHF
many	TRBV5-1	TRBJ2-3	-	TGCGCCAGCAGCTTGTTTCTCACTAGCCCTCCACCGGATACGCAGTATTTT	CASSLFLTSPPPDTQYF
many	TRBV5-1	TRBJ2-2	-	TGCGCCAGCAGTGAGGCGTCTGGGGAGCTGTTTTTT	CASSEASGELFF
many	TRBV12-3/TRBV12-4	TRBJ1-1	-	TGTGCCAGCAGTATTCTGGTGGACACTGAAGCTTTCTTT	CASSILVDTEAFF
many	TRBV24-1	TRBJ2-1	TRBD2	TGTGCCACCAGTGATACGGGACTAGCGGCGGATGAGCAGTTCTTC	CATSDTGLAADEQFF
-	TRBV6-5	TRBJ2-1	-	TGTGCCAGCAGTCTCAACAGGGTCGATTTATATGAGCAGTTCTTC	CASSLNRVDLYEQFF
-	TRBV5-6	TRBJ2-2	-	TGTGCCAGCAGCCCTACAGGGAACACCGGGGAGCTGTTTTTT	CASSPTGNTGELFF
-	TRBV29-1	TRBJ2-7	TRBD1	TGCAGCGTTGAAGAAGGACAGGACTACGAGCAGTACTTC	CSVEEGQDYEQYF
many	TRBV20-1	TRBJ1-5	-	TGCAGTGCTAGTTGGTCAGGAGGTAGCAATCAGCCCCAGCATTTT	CSASWSGGSNQPQHF
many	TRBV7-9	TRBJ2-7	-	TGTGCCAGCAGCCACTTAGAGGGCGGGGACGAGCAGTACTTC	CASSHLEGGDEQYF
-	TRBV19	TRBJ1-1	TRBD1	TGTGCCAGTAGTACCCGGACAGGGCTGAACACTGAAGCTTTCTTT	CASSTRTGLNTEAFF
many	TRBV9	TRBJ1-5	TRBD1	TGTGCCAGCAGCTCAGGGGGGTATAGCAATCAGCCCCAGCATTTT	CASSSGGYSNQPQHF
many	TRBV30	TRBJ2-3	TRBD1	TGTGCCTGGAGTGTGGTAGGGGGCTCAGATACGCAGTATTTT	CAWSVVGGSDTQYF
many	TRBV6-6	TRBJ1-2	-	TGTGCCAGCAGTTATTTCGCCAGGGACTATGGCTACACCTTC	CASSYFARDYGYTF
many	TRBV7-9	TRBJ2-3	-	TGTGCCAGCAGCCCCCATCTGTATTCCACAGATACGCAGTATTTT	CASSPHLYSTDTQYF
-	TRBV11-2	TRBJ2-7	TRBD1	TGTGCCGGCAGCTTAGAGCAGGGGGCTTTCTACGAGCAGTACTTC	CAGSLEQGAFYEQYF
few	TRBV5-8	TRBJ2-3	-	TGTGCCAGCAGCTTATCGGGGATAACAGATACGCAGTATTTT	CASSLSGITDTQYF
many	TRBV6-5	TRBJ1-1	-	TGTGCCAGCAGAGACGCCAGTAACGCTGAAGCTTTCTTT	CASRDASNAEAFF
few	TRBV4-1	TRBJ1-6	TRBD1	TGCGCCAGCAGCCTAGGGACAGAAGGTTCACCCCTCCACTTT	CASSLGTEGSPLHF
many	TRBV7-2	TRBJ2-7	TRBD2	TGTGCCAGCAGCTTATCTCCAACTAGCGGGAGTAAGTACGAGCAGTACTTC	CASSLSPTSGSKYEQYF
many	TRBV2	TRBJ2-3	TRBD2	TGTGCCAGCAGACTAAGCGGGGGGGCCGTAGATACGCAGTATTTT	CASRLSGGAVDTQYF
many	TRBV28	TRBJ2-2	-	TGTGCCAGCAGTTTAGGAGGCGCCGGGGAGCTGTTTTTT	CASSLGGAGELFF
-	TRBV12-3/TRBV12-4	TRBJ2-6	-	TGTGCCAGCAGCCAGGGACGTAGGGCCTCTGGGGCCAACGTCCTGACTTTC	CASSQGRRASGANVLTF
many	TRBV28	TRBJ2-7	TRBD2	TGTGCCAGCAGTCCAGTGCGGACAGGACTAGCGGACCTGCAGTACTTC	CASSPVRTGLADLQYF
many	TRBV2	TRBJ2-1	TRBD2	TGTGCCAGCAGTGTAGGCGCGGGGGGGTTACCCCCCTACAATGAGCAGTTCTTC	CASSVGAGGLPPYNEQFF
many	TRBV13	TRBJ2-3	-	TGTGCCAGCAGCACGTGGGGGACATCCACAGATACGCAGTATTTT	CASSTWGTSTDTQYF
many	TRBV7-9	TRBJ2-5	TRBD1	TGTGCCAGCACCCTGGGAGTCCAGGGGGATGAGACCCAGTACTTC	CASTLGVQGDETQYF